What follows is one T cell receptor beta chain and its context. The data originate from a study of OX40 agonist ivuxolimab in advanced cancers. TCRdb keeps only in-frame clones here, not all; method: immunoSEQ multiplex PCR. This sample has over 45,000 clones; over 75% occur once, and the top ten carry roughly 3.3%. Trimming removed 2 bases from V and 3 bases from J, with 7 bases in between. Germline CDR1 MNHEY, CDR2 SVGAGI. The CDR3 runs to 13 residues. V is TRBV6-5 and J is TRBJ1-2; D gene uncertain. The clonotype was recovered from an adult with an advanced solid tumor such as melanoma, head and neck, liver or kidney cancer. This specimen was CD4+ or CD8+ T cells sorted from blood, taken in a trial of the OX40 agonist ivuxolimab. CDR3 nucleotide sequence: TGTGCCAGCAGTTACAGGGAGGACTATGGCTACACCTTC. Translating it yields CASSYREDYGYTF.